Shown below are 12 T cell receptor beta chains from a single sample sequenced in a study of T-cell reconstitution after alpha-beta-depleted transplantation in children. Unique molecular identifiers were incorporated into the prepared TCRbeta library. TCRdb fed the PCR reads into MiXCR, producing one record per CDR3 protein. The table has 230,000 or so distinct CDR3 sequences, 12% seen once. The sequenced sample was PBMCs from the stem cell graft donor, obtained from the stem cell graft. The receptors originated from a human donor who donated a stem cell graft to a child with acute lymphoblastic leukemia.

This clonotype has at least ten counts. The CDR3 DNA follows: TGTGCCAGCAGTTTACGGGACAGGGCTCCTAGCTCACCCCTCCACTTT. Translation gives CASSLRDRAPSSPLHF. The chain couples TRBV28 to TRBJ1-6; 9 bases are a match to TRBD1. Trimming removed 2 bases from V and 10 bases from J; junction bases left unmatched: 9. CDR3 length: 16 residues. Germline-derived CDR1 and CDR2 are MDHEN and SYDVKM.

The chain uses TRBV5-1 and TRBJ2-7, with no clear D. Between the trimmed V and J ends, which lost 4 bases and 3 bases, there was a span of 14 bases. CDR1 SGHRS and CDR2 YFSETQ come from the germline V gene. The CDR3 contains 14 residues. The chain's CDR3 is CASSPTGRFYEQYF. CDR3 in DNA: TGCGCCAGCAGCCCTACCGGACGTTTCTACGAGCAGTACTTC.

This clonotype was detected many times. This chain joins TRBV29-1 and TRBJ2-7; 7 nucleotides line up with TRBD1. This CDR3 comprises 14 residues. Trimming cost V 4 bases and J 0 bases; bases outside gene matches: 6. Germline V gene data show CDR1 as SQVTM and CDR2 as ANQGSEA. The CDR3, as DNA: TGCAGCGTTGGCGGCGACAGGGCCTCCTACGAGCAGTACTTC. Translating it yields CSVGGDRASYEQYF.

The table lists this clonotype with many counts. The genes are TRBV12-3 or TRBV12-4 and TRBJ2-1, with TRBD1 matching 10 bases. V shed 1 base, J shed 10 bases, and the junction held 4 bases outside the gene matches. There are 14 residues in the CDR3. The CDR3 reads CASSLEGTGAEQFF. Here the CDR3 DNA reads TGTGCCAGCAGTTTAGAAGGGACAGGGGCCGAGCAGTTCTTC.

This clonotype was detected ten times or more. The CDR3 protein is CASSLVGGNNEQFF. The CDR3 nucleotides read TGTGCCAGCAGCTTAGTCGGGGGTAACAATGAGCAGTTCTTC. V gene TRBV11-3 combines with J gene TRBJ2-1; D is perhaps TRBD2 (6 bases). In germline, CDR1 is SGHNT, CDR2 YENEEA. Trimming cost V 1 base and J 5 bases, with 9 bases left between them. CDR3 size: 14 residues.

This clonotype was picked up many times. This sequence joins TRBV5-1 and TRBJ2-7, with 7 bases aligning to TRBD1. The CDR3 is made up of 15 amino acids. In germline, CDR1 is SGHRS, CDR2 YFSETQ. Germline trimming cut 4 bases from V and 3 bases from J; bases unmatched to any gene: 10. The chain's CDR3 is CASSAGDSLVYEQYF. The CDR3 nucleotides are TGCGCCAGCAGCGCTGGGGACAGTTTGGTCTACGAGCAGTACTTC.

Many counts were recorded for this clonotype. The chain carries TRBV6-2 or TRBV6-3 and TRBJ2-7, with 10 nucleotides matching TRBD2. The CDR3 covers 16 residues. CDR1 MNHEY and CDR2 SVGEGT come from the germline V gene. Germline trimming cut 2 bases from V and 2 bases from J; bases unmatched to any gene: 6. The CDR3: CASSYPGLARAYEQYF. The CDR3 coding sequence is TGTGCCAGCAGTTACCCGGGACTAGCGAGGGCCTACGAGCAGTACTTC.

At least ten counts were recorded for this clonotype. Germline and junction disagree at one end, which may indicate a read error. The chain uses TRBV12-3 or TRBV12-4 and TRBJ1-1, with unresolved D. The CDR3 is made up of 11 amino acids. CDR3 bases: TGTGCCAGCAGTCCCTCTCCGATGGTCTACTTT. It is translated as CASSPSPMVYF.

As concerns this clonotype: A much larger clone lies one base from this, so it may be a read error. As DNA, the CDR3 is TGCGCCAGCAGCTTGCAGGGCGTGTGCAATGAGCAGTTCTTC. Amino acids: CASSLQGVCNEQFF. The chain combines TRBV5-1 with TRBJ2-1; the D gene is possibly TRBD1 (5 bases). Germline V gives CDR1 SGHRS, CDR2 YFSETQ. V lost 1 base to trimming and J lost 6 bases, with 11 bases between them. The CDR3 is made up of 14 amino acids.

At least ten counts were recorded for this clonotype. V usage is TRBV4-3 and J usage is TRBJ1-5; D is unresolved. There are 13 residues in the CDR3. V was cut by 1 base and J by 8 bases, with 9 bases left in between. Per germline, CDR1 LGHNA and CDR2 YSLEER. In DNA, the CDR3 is TGCGCCAGCAGCCAAGCTTTATCGGAGCCCCAGCATTTT. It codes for CASSQALSEPQHF.

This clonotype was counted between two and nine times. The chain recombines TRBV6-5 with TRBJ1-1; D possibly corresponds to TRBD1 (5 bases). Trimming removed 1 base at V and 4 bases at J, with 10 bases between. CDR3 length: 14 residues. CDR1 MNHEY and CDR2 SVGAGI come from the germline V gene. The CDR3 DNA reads TGTGCCAGCAGTTACTTCCAGGGCGGCACTGAAGCTTTCTTT. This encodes CASSYFQGGTEAFF.

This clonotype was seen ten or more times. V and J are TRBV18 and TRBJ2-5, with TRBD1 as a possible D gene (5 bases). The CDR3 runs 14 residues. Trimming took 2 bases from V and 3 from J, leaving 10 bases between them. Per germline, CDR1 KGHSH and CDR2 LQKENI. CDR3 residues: CASSPRGTEETQYF. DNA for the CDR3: TGTGCCAGCTCACCAAGGGGAACTGAAGAGACCCAGTACTTC. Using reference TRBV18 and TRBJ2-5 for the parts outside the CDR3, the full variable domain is NAGVMQNPRHLVRRRGQEARLRCSPMKGHSHVYWYRQLPEEGLKFMVYLQKENIIDESGMPKERFSAEFPKEGPSILRIQQVVRGDSAAYFCASSPRGTEETQYFGPGTRLLVL.